A single sample gave rise to the 18 T cell receptor beta chains below, sequenced in a study of T-cell reconstitution after alpha-beta-depleted transplantation in children. TCRbeta library construction was performed incorporating unique molecular identifiers. MiXCR, applied by TCRdb to the PCR reads, yields one record per CDR3 protein. The data show hundreds of thousands of distinct CDR3 sequences, approximately 14% seen once. This material consisted of PBMCs, taken before TCRalphabeta/CD19-depleted stem cell transplant. Receptors originate from a girl aged 2 to 9 with congenital amegakaryocytic thrombocytopenia, due to receive a stem cell transplant.

This clonotype has a count of ten or more. V gene TRBV29-1 combines with J gene TRBJ2-7, with a possible D match to TRBD2 (6 bases). Per germline, CDR1 SQVTM and CDR2 ANQGSEA. This CDR3 has 13 residues. The germline V and J ends were trimmed by 4 bases and 1 base, with 11 bases remaining between them. The CDR3 region is CSVGGRSSYEQYF. DNA of the CDR3: TGCAGCGTTGGAGGGAGGTCTTCCTACGAGCAGTACTTC.

The chain has TRBV7-8 and TRBJ2-3; D might be TRBD1 or TRBD2, each matching 5 bases. The V and J ends lost 4 bases and 0 bases respectively, with 17 bases between them. CDR1 SGHVS and CDR2 FQNEAQ come from the germline V gene. This CDR3 is 17 amino acids long. CDR3 region: CASSSPGSGPSTDTQYF. In nucleotides, the CDR3 is TGTGCCAGCAGCTCCCCCGGGTCGGGACCCAGCACAGATACGCAGTATTTT.

The genes are TRBV20-1 and TRBJ2-7; TRBD1 matches at 8 bases. Germline V gene data show CDR1 as DFQATT and CDR2 as SNEGSKA (reference sequence). The CDR3 is made up of 15 amino acids. V was clipped by 0 bases and J by 3 bases; unmatched bases: 7. CDR3 in DNA: TGCAGTGCTAGAGACCGACAGGGGATAGGCTACGAGCAGTACTTC. This translates into CSARDRQGIGYEQYF.

This chain uses TRBV9 with TRBJ2-5, with 7 bases that match TRBD2. This CDR3 has 19 amino acids. Germline values: CDR1 SGDLS, CDR2 YYNGEE. After removal of 2 bases from V and 4 bases from J, the junction contained 20 bases not matched to a gene. Written as DNA, the CDR3 is TGTGCCAGCAGCGTCTCCACTAACCCCTTGGCGGGAGTGCGAGAGACCCAGTACTTC. Translated: CASSVSTNPLAGVRETQYF.

In its sample, this clonotype was seen many times. This chain uses TRBV5-1 with TRBJ2-3; no clear D gene. Trimming left V 1 base short and J 2 bases short, with 11 bases between. Germline V gene lookup returns CDR1 SGHRS and CDR2 YFSETQ. The CDR3 has 15 residues. For the CDR3, the DNA is TGCGCCAGCAGCTTGAGTTCAAGACTCACAGATACGCAGTATTTT. Protein product: CASSLSSRLTDTQYF.

This clonotype was counted at least ten times. The chain employs TRBV29-1 and TRBJ2-1; TRBD2 might be the D (6 bases). Per germline, CDR1 SQVTM and CDR2 ANQGSEA. The CDR3 consists of 15 residues. With 4 bases removed from V and 4 bases from J, the gap between germline ends came to 17 bases. CDR3 sequence: CSVGLRLAKYNEQFF. The CDR3 region has the DNA TGCAGCGTTGGATTACGGCTAGCGAAGTACAATGAGCAGTTCTTC.

The gene calls are TRBV20-1 and TRBJ2-1; 7 bases line up with TRBD2. Germline loops: CDR1 DFQATT, CDR2 SNEGSKA (reference sequence). The CDR3 totals 17 residues. J was trimmed by 0 bases and V by 0 bases; bases with no gene match: 8. The CDR3 sequence is CSARDPSGGSSYNEQFF. CDR3 in DNA: TGCAGTGCTAGAGATCCGTCGGGCGGGAGCTCCTACAATGAGCAGTTCTTC.

In this sample, this clonotype turned up many times. The chain recombines TRBV3-1 with TRBJ2-1; D gene ambiguous. This CDR3 is built from 13 residues. In germline, CDR1 is LGHDT, CDR2 YNNKEL (reference sequence). V lost 0 bases, J lost 7 bases, and 7 bases lay in between. The CDR3 DNA follows: TGTGCCAGCAGCCAAGATTTGAGGAATGAGCAGTTCTTC. Its protein is CASSQDLRNEQFF.

This chain joins TRBV10-3 and TRBJ2-1; D might be TRBD2 (6 bases). The germline V gene has CDR1 ENHRY and CDR2 SYGVKD. CDR3 size: 15 residues. V was shortened by 6 bases and J by 5 bases, with 17 bases between the two germline ends. The CDR3 loop reads CAISPSALRHNEQFF. The CDR3 region has the DNA TGTGCCATCAGCCCTAGCGCCCTTAGGCACAATGAGCAGTTCTTC.

In this sample, this clonotype turned up a few times. The rearrangement joins TRBV5-1 to TRBJ2-1; D is perhaps TRBD2 (6 bases). CDR3 length: 19 residues. The V gene lost 4 bases and the J gene lost 0 bases, with 23 bases spanning the gap. Looked up from germline, CDR1 is SGHRS and CDR2 is YFSETQ. The CDR3 sequence: CASSLNGPLWGLSYNEQFF. The DNA of the CDR3 is TGCGCCAGCAGCCTAAACGGTCCGCTGTGGGGACTCTCCTACAATGAGCAGTTCTTC.

This clonotype came up a few times. J is TRBJ2-1 and V is TRBV20-1; TRBD2 is a possible D gene (6 bases). The CDR3 is 13 residues long. Per the germline V gene, CDR1 is DFQATT and CDR2 is SNEGSKA (reference sequence). V lost 1 base and J lost 9, with 13 bases in between. The CDR3 DNA reads TGCAGTGCTAGAGGGAGGGGACCATCTGAGCAGTTCTTC. It is translated as CSARGRGPSEQFF.

This clonotype was seen a handful of times. The chain links TRBV11-1 to TRBJ2-1; 7 bases align to TRBD2. CDR1 is SGHAT, CDR2 FQDESV, per germline (reference sequence). The trim removed 5 bases at V and 3 bases at J, leaving 7 bases unmatched. This CDR3 contains 15 residues. CDR3 sequence (DNA): TGTGCCAGCAGCCCGAATCTAGCGGACTACAATGAGCAGTTCTTC. Its translation: CASSPNLADYNEQFF.

V is TRBV7-9 and J is TRBJ2-1; TRBD2 matches at 7 bases. The junction had 8 bases not matched to a gene; V was cut back by 4 bases and J by 8 bases. Germline CDR1 reads SEHNR; CDR2 reads FQNEAQ (reference sequence). The CDR3 is 14 amino acids. The CDR3 spells CASSSTSSRHEQFF. CDR3 in DNA: TGTGCCAGCAGCTCGACTAGCTCTAGGCATGAGCAGTTCTTC.

This clonotype was counted a few times. This CDR3 is CASTLPGIGSPLHF. CDR3 bases: TGCGCCAGCACCCTACCAGGAATTGGTTCACCCCTCCACTTT. This chain links TRBV5-1 with TRBJ1-6; the D is unclear. Trimming stripped 6 bases from V and 9 bases from J, with 16 bases between. Germline V gene data show CDR1 as SGHRS and CDR2 as YFSETQ. CDR3 length: 14 amino acids.

In its sample, this clonotype was seen many times. The V and J genes are TRBV6-6 and TRBJ2-7; TRBD1 is a possible D gene (6 bases). The length of the CDR3 is 12 residues. Between the trimmed V and J ends, which lost 2 bases and 6 bases, there was a span of 8 bases. The V gene's germline CDR1 is MNHNY and CDR2 SVGAGI (reference sequence). CDR3: CASSYIRGEQYF. DNA for the CDR3: TGTGCCAGCAGTTACATCAGGGGCGAGCAGTACTTC.

This chain uses TRBV10-3 with TRBJ2-7, with 8 bases that match TRBD2. The V segment lost 10 bases and the J segment 2 bases; nucleotides outside the gene matches: 7. The germline CDR1 and CDR2 sequences are ENHRY and SYGVKD. CDR3 length: 13 amino acids. CDR3 in amino acids: CATAAGVTYEQYF. The CDR3 coding sequence is TGTGCCACAGCAGCGGGAGTAACCTACGAGCAGTACTTC.

The chain recombines TRBV19 with TRBJ2-3; 7 bases line up with TRBD2. The CDR3 length is 15 residues. The V gene end was trimmed by 1 base and the J gene end by 5 bases; junction bases not matched to a gene: 6. Germline CDR1 reads LNHDA; CDR2 reads SQIVND (reference sequence). This CDR3 reads CASSIASGDQDTQYF. The DNA for the CDR3 is TGTGCCAGTAGTATAGCAAGCGGGGACCAAGATACGCAGTATTTT.

This clonotype has ten or more counts. The gene calls are TRBV7-8 and TRBJ2-5; TRBD2 agrees at 13 bases. Germline V lookup: CDR1 SGHVS, CDR2 FQNEAQ. V shed 5 bases, J shed 4 bases, and the junction held 7 bases outside the gene matches. The CDR3 sequence is 16 residues long. DNA of the CDR3: TGTGCCAGCAGCACACTAGCGGGAGGGCCGGGAGAGACCCAGTACTTC. As protein: CASSTLAGGPGETQYF.